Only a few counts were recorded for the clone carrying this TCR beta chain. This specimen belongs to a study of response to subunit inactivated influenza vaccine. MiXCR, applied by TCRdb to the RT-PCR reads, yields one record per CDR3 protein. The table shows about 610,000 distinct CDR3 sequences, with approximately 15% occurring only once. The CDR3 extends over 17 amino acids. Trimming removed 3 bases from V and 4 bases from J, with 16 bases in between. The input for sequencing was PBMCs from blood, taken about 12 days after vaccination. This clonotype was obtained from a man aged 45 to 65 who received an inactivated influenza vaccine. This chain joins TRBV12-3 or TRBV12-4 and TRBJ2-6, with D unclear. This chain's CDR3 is CASSFGWRPAGANVLTF. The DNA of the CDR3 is TGTGCCAGCAGTTTCGGTTGGCGCCCGGCCGGGGCCAACGTCCTGACTTTC.